This T cell receptor beta chain was identified in a study of T cells in Graves' hyperthyroidism and ophthalmopathy. From RNA transcripts, TCR beta CDR3 regions were amplified. The HTBI primer set was used in a first-round RT-PCR of the TCR CDR3. Each CDR3 protein is one row after TCRdb ran MiXCR on the multiplex PCR reads. This sample has a few hundred thousand distinct CDR3 sequences, with roughly 13% found just once. This CDR3 has 13 residues. V lost 7 bases to trimming and J lost 3 bases; unmatched junction nucleotides: 4. Germline assignment: CDR1 SQVTM and CDR2 ANQGSEA. General study results and limits: Most thyroid clonotypes expanded above 0.001 were also detected in blood.

This clonotype was seen many times. The antigen remains unidentified. This TCR was sampled from a woman in her forties with Graves' ophthalmopathy. V and J are TRBV29-1 and TRBJ1-4; TRBD1 aligns across 8 bases. Sequencing input: blood. In nucleotides, the CDR3 is TGCAGCGCTGGACAGGGTGCTAATGAAAAACTGTTTTTT. Translating it yields CSAGQGANEKLFF. The entire variable domain, with the rest obtained from reference TRBV29-1 and TRBJ1-4, is as follows: SAVISQKPSRDICQRGTSLTIQCQVDSQVTMMFWYRQQPGQSLTLIATANQGSEATYESGFVIDKFPISRPNLTFSTLTVSNMSPEDSSIYLCSAGQGANEKLFFGSGTQLSVL.